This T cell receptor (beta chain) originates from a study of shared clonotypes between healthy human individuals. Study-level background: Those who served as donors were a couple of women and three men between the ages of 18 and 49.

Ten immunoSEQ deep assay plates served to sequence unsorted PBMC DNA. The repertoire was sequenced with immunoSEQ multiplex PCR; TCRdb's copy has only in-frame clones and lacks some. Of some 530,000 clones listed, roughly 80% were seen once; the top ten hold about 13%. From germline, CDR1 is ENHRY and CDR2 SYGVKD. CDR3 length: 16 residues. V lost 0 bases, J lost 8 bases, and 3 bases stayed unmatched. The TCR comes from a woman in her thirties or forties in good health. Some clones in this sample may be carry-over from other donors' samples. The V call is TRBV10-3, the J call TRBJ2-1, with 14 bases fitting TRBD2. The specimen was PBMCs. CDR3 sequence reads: CAISESGTSGRHEQFF. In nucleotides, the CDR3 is TGTGCCATCAGTGAGTCCGGGACTAGCGGGAGACATGAGCAGTTCTTC.